The sequence of this T cell receptor (beta chain) was determined in a study of long-term antiretroviral therapy in people with HIV. Details on this clone: The antigen remains unidentified.

They ran version v3.0 of the immunoSEQ assay at survey level. Assay: immunoSEQ multiplex PCR; the TCRdb copy retains only in-frame clones and omits some. Among about 22,000 clones, about 79% were seen once, and the ten largest hold roughly 19%. General study points: Post-treatment diversity went higher with ART but stayed below transplant donor controls.

The length of the CDR3 is 15 residues. Deletions cut 3 bases from V and 5 bases from J, with 14 bases between. The germline V gene encodes CDR1 MDHEN and CDR2 SYDVKM. The sample was unsorted PBMCs, taken 0.1 years before starting antiretroviral therapy. The chain uses TRBV28 and TRBJ1-5; D is ambiguous. The clonotype was recovered from a young man with HIV. The CDR3 loop is CASSFKRVRDQPQHF. The CDR3 DNA reads TGTGCCAGCAGTTTTAAGAGGGTGAGGGATCAGCCCCAGCATTTT.